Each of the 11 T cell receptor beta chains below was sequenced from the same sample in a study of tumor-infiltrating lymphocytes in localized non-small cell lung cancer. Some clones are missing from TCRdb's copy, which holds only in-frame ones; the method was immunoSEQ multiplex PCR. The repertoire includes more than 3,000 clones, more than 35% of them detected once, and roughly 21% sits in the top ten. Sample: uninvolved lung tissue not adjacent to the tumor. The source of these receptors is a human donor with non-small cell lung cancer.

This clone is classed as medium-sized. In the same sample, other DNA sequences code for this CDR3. The CDR3 region is CASSQDGTTYNEQFF. Here the CDR3 DNA reads TGCGCCAGCAGCCAAGATGGGACAACCTACAATGAGCAGTTCTTC. V usage is TRBV4-1 and J usage is TRBJ2-1; weak D call: TRBD1 (6 bases). Looked up from germline, CDR1 is MGHRA and CDR2 is YSYEKL. This CDR3 is built from 15 residues. Trimming took off 0 bases at V and 2 bases at J, with 8 bases between the two ends.

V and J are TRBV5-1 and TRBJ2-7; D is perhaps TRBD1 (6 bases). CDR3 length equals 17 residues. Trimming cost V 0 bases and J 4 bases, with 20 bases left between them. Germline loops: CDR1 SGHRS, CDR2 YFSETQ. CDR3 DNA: TGCGCCAGCAGCTTGGTTTCCAGGGGCGCGGGTGGATACGAGCAGTACTTC. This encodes CASSLVSRGAGGYEQYF.

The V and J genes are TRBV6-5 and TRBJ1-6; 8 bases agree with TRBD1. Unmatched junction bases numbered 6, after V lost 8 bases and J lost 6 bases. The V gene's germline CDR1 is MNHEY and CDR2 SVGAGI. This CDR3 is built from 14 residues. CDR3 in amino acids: CASQQGESNSPLHF. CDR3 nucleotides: TGTGCCAGCCAACAGGGGGAAAGTAATTCACCCCTCCACTTT.

In nucleotides, the CDR3 is TGCAGCGTGGACAGGGGAGGGACCCAGTACTTC. Encoded protein: CSVDRGGTQYF. The chain is built from TRBV29-1 and TRBJ2-5; TRBD1 agrees at 9 bases. The CDR3 is 11 residues long. Germline V gives CDR1 SQVTM, CDR2 ANQGSEA. V lost 6 bases and J lost 7; bases outside the gene matches: 3.

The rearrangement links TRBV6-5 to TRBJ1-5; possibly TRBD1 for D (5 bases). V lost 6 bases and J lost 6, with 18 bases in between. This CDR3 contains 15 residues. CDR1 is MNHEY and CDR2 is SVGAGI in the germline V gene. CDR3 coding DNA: TGTGCCAGCAGCCGCAGATCGACTGGGGGTCAGCCCCAGCATTTT. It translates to CASSRRSTGGQPQHF.

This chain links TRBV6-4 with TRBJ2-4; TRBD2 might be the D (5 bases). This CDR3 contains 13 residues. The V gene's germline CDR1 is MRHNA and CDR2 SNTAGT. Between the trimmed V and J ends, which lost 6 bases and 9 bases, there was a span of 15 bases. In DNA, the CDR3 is TGTGCCAGCAGCGACGGCCCCGAGGGCATTCAGTACTTC. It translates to CASSDGPEGIQYF.

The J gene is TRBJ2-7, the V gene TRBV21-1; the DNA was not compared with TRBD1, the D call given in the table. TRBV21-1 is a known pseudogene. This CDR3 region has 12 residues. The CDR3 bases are TGTGCCAGCAGTAAAGACAGGTCTCGTGAGGACGTC. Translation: CASSKDRSREDV.

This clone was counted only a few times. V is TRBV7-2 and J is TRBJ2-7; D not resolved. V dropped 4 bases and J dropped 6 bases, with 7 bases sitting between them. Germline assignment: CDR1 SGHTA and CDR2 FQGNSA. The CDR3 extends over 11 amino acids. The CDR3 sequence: CASSSPSEQYF. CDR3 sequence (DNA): TGTGCCAGCAGCTCCCCTTCCGAGCAGTACTTC.

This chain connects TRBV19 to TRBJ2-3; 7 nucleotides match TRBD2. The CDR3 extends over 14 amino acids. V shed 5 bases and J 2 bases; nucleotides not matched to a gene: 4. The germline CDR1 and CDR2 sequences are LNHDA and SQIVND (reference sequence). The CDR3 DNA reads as TGTGCCAGTAGTCCGGGACTACTCACAGATACGCAGTATTTT. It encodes CASSPGLLTDTQYF.

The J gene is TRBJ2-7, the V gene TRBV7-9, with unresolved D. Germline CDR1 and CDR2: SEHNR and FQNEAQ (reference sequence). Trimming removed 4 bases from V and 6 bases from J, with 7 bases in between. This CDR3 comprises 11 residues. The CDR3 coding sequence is TGTGCCAGCAGCTCCAATGGCGAGCAGTACGTC. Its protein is CASSSNGEQYV.

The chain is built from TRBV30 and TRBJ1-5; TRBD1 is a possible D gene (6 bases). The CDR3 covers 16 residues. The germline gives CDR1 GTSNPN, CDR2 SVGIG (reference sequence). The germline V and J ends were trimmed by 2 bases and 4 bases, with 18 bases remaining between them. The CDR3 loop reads CAWSRTGTLWNQPQHF. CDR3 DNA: TGTGCCTGGAGTCGTACCGGGACACTATGGAATCAGCCCCAGCATTTT.